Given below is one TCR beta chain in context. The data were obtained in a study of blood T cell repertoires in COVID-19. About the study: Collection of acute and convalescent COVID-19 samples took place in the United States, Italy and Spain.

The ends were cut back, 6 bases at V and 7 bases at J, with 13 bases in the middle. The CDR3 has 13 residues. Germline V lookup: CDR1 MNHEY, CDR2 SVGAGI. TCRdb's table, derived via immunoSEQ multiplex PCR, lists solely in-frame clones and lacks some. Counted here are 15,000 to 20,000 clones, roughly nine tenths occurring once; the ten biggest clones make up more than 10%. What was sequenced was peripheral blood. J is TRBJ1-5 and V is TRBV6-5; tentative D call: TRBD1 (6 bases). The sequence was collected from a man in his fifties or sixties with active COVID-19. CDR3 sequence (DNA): TGTGCCAGCAGCTCACGAGGGGGACAGCCCCAGCATTTT. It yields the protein CASSSRGGQPQHF.